This is a list of T cell receptor beta chains from one sample in a study of blood T cell repertoires in COVID-19. TCRdb's copy holds only in-frame clones and misses some; the assay was immunoSEQ multiplex PCR. The sample carries fewer than 250,000 clones, about 87% recorded once. Sequences were obtained from PBMCs or T cells enriched from blood (not recorded which). The receptor set was obtained from a man in his fifties who had been exposed to COVID-19. Each CDR3 is given with its conserved first and last residue. Clone size is stated in some rows and not others, as once, few, many or a class when expanded.

v_gene: TRBV19; abundance: -; j_gene: TRBJ1-5; CDR3aa: CASSGTGNQPQHF
v_gene: TRBV5-6; abundance: -; j_gene: TRBJ1-5; CDR3aa: CASSFGGNNQPQHF
v_gene: TRBV5-1; abundance: few; j_gene: TRBJ1-2; CDR3aa: CASSLDAGSYGYTF
v_gene: TRBV5-1; abundance: -; j_gene: TRBJ1-3; CDR3aa: CASSSGLGNTIYF
v_gene: TRBV3-1/TRBV3-2; abundance: -; j_gene: TRBJ1-2; CDR3aa: CASSQGRRGGYTF
v_gene: TRBV5-1; abundance: -; j_gene: TRBJ1-2; CDR3aa: CASSPTASYGYTF
v_gene: TRBV18; abundance: once; j_gene: TRBJ2-1; CDR3aa: CASSLHWAGEYNEQFF
v_gene: TRBV9; abundance: -; j_gene: TRBJ2-1; CDR3aa: CASSSGGAAYLHNEQFF
v_gene: TRBV7-8; abundance: -; j_gene: TRBJ2-4; CDR3aa: CASSPARGPPKNIQYF
v_gene: TRBV10-3; abundance: -; j_gene: TRBJ1-2; CDR3aa: CAISEDRGGDGYTF
v_gene: TRBV9; abundance: -; j_gene: TRBJ1-3; CDR3aa: CASSPNPPGNSGNTIYF
v_gene: TRBV18; abundance: -; j_gene: TRBJ1-1; CDR3aa: CASSPLRGVNTEAFF
v_gene: TRBV27; abundance: -; j_gene: TRBJ2-2; CDR3aa: CASSLHGQGTNTGELFF
v_gene: TRBV4-1; abundance: -; j_gene: TRBJ1-2; CDR3aa: CASSQGNRVGGYTF
v_gene: TRBV5-5; abundance: -; j_gene: TRBJ1-3; CDR3aa: CASSPPPGTYSGNTIYF
v_gene: TRBV10-3; abundance: -; j_gene: TRBJ1-1; CDR3aa: CAIQSRQANTEAFF
v_gene: TRBV5-1; abundance: -; j_gene: TRBJ1-3; CDR3aa: CASSLVWGAYGAGNTIYF
v_gene: TRBV5-1; abundance: -; j_gene: TRBJ1-6; CDR3aa: CASSWSPGLNSPLHF
v_gene: TRBV30; abundance: -; j_gene: TRBJ2-4; CDR3aa: CAWRRQGRNIQYF
v_gene: TRBV18; abundance: -; j_gene: TRBJ2-3; CDR3aa: CASSPSAGETDTQYF
v_gene: TRBV3-1/TRBV3-2; abundance: -; j_gene: TRBJ1-2; CDR3aa: CASSQTGGVHGYTF
v_gene: TRBV29-1; abundance: -; j_gene: TRBJ2-1; CDR3aa: CSVEEGRGYEQFF
v_gene: TRBV7-8; abundance: -; j_gene: TRBJ2-3; CDR3aa: CASSYPGGDTDTQYF
v_gene: TRBV6-1; abundance: -; j_gene: TRBJ2-3; CDR3aa: CASSEISGGLTDTQYF
v_gene: TRBV4-1; abundance: -; j_gene: TRBJ2-7; CDR3aa: CASSQLHTAYEQYF
v_gene: TRBV27; abundance: few; j_gene: TRBJ2-6; CDR3aa: CASSFVVSGANVLTF
v_gene: TRBV30; abundance: -; j_gene: TRBJ1-6; CDR3aa: CAWSGASGGLSSYNSPLHF
v_gene: TRBV11-2; abundance: -; j_gene: TRBJ1-4; CDR3aa: CASSSQGLPEKLFF
v_gene: TRBV2; abundance: once; j_gene: TRBJ1-1; CDR3aa: CASSSDREDFF
v_gene: TRBV7-3; abundance: -; j_gene: TRBJ1-6; CDR3aa: CASSDDRAASPLHF
v_gene: TRBV19; abundance: once; j_gene: TRBJ2-2; CDR3aa: CASSIDGTGGLPGELFF